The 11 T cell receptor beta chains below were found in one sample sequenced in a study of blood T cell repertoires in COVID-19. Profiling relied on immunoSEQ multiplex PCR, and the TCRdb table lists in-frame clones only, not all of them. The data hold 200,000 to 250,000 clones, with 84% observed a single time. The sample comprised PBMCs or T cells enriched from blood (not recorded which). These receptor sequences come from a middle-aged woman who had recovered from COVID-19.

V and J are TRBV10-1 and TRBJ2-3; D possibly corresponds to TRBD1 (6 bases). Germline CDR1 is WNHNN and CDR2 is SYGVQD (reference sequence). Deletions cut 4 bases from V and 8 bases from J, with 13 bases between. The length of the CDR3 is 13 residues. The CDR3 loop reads CASSGQEFGTQYF. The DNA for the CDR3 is TGCGCCAGCAGTGGACAGGAGTTTGGTACGCAGTATTTT.

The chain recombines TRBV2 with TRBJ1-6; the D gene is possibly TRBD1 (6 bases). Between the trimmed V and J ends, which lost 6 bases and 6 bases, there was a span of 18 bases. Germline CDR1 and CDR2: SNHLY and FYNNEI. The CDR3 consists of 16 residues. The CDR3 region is CASRIGQPRPNSPLHF. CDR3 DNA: TGTGCCAGCAGAATAGGACAGCCTAGGCCTAATTCACCCCTCCACTTT.

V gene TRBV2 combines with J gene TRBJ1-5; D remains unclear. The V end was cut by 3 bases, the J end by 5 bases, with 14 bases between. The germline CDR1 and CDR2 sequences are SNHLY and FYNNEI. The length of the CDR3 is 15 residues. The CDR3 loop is CASSDGVSEDQPQHF. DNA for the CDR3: TGTGCCAGCAGTGATGGAGTCTCCGAGGATCAGCCCCAGCATTTT.

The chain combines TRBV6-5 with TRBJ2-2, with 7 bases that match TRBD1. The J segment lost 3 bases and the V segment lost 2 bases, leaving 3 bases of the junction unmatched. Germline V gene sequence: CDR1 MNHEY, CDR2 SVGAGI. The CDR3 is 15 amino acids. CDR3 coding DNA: TGTGCCAGCAGTTACGGGCAGGGGGACACCGGGGAGCTGTTTTTT. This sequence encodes CASSYGQGDTGELFF.

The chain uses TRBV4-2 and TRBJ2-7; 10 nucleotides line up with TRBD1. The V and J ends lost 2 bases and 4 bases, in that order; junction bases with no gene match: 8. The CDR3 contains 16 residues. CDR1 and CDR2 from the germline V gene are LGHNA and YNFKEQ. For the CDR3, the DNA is TGTGCCAGCAGCCAAAGTCGACAGGGGGCCGGGTACGAGCAGTACTTC. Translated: CASSQSRQGAGYEQYF.

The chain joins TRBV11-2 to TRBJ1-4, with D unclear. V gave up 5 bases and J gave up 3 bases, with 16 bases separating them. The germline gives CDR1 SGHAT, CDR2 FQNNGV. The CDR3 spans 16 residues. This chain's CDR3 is CASSTFQAGSNEKLFF. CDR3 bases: TGTGCCAGCAGCACCTTCCAAGCGGGATCTAATGAAAAACTGTTTTTT.

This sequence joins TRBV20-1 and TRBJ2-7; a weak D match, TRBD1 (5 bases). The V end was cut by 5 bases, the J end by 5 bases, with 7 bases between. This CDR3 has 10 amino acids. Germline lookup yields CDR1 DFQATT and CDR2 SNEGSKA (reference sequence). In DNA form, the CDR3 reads TGCAGTGCTTTCAGGGACGAGCAGTACTTC. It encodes CSAFRDEQYF.

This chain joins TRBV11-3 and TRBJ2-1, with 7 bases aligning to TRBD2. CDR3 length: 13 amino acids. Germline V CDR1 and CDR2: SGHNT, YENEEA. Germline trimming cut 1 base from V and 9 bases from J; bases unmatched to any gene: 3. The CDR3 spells CASSLGGSGEQFF. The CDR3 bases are TGTGCCAGCAGCTTAGGCGGGAGTGGTGAGCAGTTCTTC.

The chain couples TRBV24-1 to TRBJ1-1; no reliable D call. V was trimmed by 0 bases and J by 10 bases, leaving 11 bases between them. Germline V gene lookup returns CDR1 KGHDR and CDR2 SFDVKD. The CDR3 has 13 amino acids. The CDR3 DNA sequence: TGTGCCACCAGTGATTTGGCTGGCAGAGGAGCTTTCTTT. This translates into CATSDLAGRGAFF.

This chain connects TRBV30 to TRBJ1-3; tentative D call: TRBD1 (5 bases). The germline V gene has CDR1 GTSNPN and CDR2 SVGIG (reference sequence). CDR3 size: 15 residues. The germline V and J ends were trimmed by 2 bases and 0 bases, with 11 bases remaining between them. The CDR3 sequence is CAWSLTGGSGNTIYF. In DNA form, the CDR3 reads TGTGCCTGGAGTCTCACAGGTGGCTCTGGAAACACCATATATTTT.

The CDR3 DNA follows: TGCGCCAGCAGCTTGGGACAGATCACCGGGGAGCTGTTTTTT. It translates to CASSLGQITGELFF. The chain is built from TRBV5-1 and TRBJ2-2, with D perhaps matching TRBD1 (5 bases). In germline, CDR1 is SGHRS, CDR2 YFSETQ. This CDR3 is built from 14 residues. Trimming took off 0 bases at V and 4 bases at J, with 7 bases between the two ends.